This T cell receptor beta chain was obtained from a study of blood T cell repertoires in COVID-19. Only in-frame clones appear in the TCRdb table, and some are missing; sequencing was by immunoSEQ multiplex PCR. Among roughly 63,000 clones listed, 70% to 85% were seen once. The clonotype was recovered from a human donor in a cohort sampled during active COVID-19. What was sequenced was peripheral blood.

The CDR3 loop is CASSTGSATNEKLFF. The DNA of the CDR3 is TGTGCCAGCAGCACAGGAAGTGCAACTAATGAAAAACTGTTTTTT. The chain uses TRBV28 and TRBJ1-4, with a possible D match to TRBD1 (5 bases). Germline V gives CDR1 MDHEN, CDR2 SYDVKM. Trimming cost V 6 bases and J 0 bases, with 11 bases left between them. The CDR3 contains 15 residues.